Presented here are 3 T cell receptor beta chains from one specimen sequenced in a study of shared clonotypes between healthy human individuals. TCRdb's copy holds only in-frame clones and misses some; the assay was immunoSEQ multiplex PCR. The repertoire has about 1.5 million clones, nearly 99% of them found once; the top ten carry about 0.4%. The sequenced sample consisted of naive CD4+ T cells sorted from blood. Subset denoted: CD45RA+ positively selected. Receptor source: a man aged 30 to 39 in good health.

A single count supports this clone. This rearrangement joins TRBV7-8 to TRBJ2-3; TRBD1 agrees at 11 bases. V shed 3 bases, J shed 2 bases, and the junction held 4 bases outside the gene matches. The length of the CDR3 is 16 residues. Germline V gives CDR1 SGHVS, CDR2 FQNEAQ. The CDR3 loop is CASSFGGQGVTDTQYF. CDR3 DNA sequence: TGTGCCAGCAGCTTCGGGGGACAGGGGGTCACAGATACGCAGTATTTT.

J is TRBJ2-1 and V is TRBV18; D call uncertain. Germline V gives CDR1 KGHSH, CDR2 LQKENI. CDR3 size: 16 residues. Trimming pared 2 bases from V and 5 bases from J, leaving 16 bases between. This CDR3 reads CASSPFPVNADNEQFF. CDR3 nucleotide sequence: TGTGCCAGCTCACCATTCCCCGTCAATGCCGACAATGAGCAGTTCTTC.

The chain carries TRBV28 and TRBJ1-4, with D possibly TRBD1 on 6 matching bases. The V end was cut by 6 bases, the J end by 8 bases, with 16 bases between. The germline gives CDR1 MDHEN, CDR2 SYDVKM. CDR3 length: 14 residues. CDR3 nucleotide sequence: TGTGCCAGCAGAGGGGGGACTACCGGGGAAAAACTGTTTTTT. Translating it yields CASRGGTTGEKLFF.